Below are 15 T cell receptor beta chains sequenced from a single sample in a study of shared clonotypes between healthy human individuals. Only in-frame clones appear in the TCRdb table, and some are missing; sequencing was by immunoSEQ multiplex PCR. The sample includes some 500,000 clones, about 96% of them seen just once. The sample was naive CD4+ T cells sorted from blood. Stated subset: CD45RA+ positively selected. The source is a young woman in good health.

The rearrangement links TRBV5-1 to TRBJ2-7; TRBD1 is a possible D gene (6 bases). CDR3 length: 12 residues. V lost 4 bases, J lost 4 bases, and 9 bases lay in between. CDR1 SGHRS and CDR2 YFSETQ come from the germline V gene. The CDR3 loop is CASSTDRYEQYF. The CDR3 DNA is TGCGCCAGCAGCACGGACAGATACGAGCAGTACTTC.

Only one count was recorded for this clone. V is TRBV9 and J is TRBJ1-5; 7 positions match TRBD1. CDR1 and CDR2 (germline): SGDLS, YYNGEE. The CDR3 has 15 residues. The J segment lost 3 bases and the V segment lost 3 bases, leaving 6 bases of the junction unmatched. Here the CDR3 DNA reads TGTGCCAGCAGCGGACCGGGACAGCCCAATCAGCCCCAGCATTTT. It encodes CASSGPGQPNQPQHF. Full variable domain (outside the CDR3, taken from reference TRBV9 and TRBJ1-5): DSGVTQTPKHLITATGQRVTLRCSPRSGDLSVYWYQQSLDQGLQFLIQYYNGEERAKGNILERFSAQQFPDLHSELNLSSLELGDSALYFCASSGPGQPNQPQHFGDGTRLSIL.

The chain uses TRBV2 and TRBJ1-4; perhaps TRBD1 as D (5 bases). The CDR3 runs 15 residues. Germline V gene sequence: CDR1 SNHLY, CDR2 FYNNEI. Trimming removed 6 bases from V and 5 bases from J, with 16 bases in between. The CDR3 spells CASRPGTPQNEKLFF. The CDR3, as DNA: TGTGCCAGCAGACCAGGGACGCCCCAGAATGAAAAACTGTTTTTT.

The chain uses TRBV25-1 and TRBJ2-5, with a possible D match to TRBD2 (5 bases). The J call may be in error: the DNA end matches TRBJ2-7 better. CDR1 is MGHDK, CDR2 SYGVNS, per germline. This CDR3 spans 15 amino acids. CDR3 nucleotides: TGTGCCAGCGAAAACACTAGAGCTTTGACTGACGAGCAGTACTTC. Its protein product is CASENTRALTDEQYF.

The rearrangement uses TRBV7-9 and TRBJ1-2; 12 nucleotides match TRBD1. The CDR3 runs to 15 residues. Losses at the gene ends were 2 bases for V and 7 bases for J; bases not matched to a gene: 5. CDR1 is SEHNR and CDR2 is FQNEAQ in the germline V gene (reference sequence). The CDR3 bases are TGTGCCAGCAGCTTACCGGGACAGGGGGCGCGTGGCTACACCTTC. This codes for CASSLPGQGARGYTF.

J is TRBJ1-2 and V is TRBV27; D is unresolved. The CDR3 totals 14 residues. Germline loops: CDR1 MNHEY, CDR2 SMNVEV (reference sequence). Trimming took 6 bases from V and 6 from J, leaving 17 bases between them. The CDR3 nucleotides read TGTGCCAGCAGACGTAAAATCGGGAGCAATGGCTACACCTTC. Translated, it gives CASRRKIGSNGYTF.

This clone has only one observation. The rearrangement uses TRBV30 and TRBJ1-6, with D perhaps TRBD1 (6 bases). CDR3 length: 16 amino acids. Germline values: CDR1 GTSNPN, CDR2 SVGIG (reference sequence). V dropped 0 bases and J dropped 8 bases, with 17 bases sitting between them. The DNA of the CDR3 is TGTGCCTGGAGTGTAGGGCCGGGGCACAGGGATTCACCCCTCCACTTT. Translated, it gives CAWSVGPGHRDSPLHF.

V gene TRBV6-5 combines with J gene TRBJ2-5, with a tentative D call TRBD1 (5 bases). V was shortened by 2 bases and J by 5 bases, with 15 bases between the two germline ends. The CDR3 has 15 residues. From germline, CDR1 is MNHEY and CDR2 SVGAGI. CDR3: CASSYARVGMETQYF. In DNA, the CDR3 is TGTGCCAGCAGTTACGCCAGGGTCGGTATGGAGACCCAGTACTTC.

The chain carries TRBV5-4 and TRBJ2-1; a possible D gene is TRBD2 (5 bases). The V gene lost 4 bases and the J gene lost 2 bases, with 16 bases spanning the gap. Per the germline V gene, CDR1 is SGHNT and CDR2 is YYREEE (reference sequence). This CDR3 comprises 16 residues. For the CDR3, the DNA is TGTGCCAGCAGCCGGGAAGCGAGATCAGCCTACAATGAGCAGTTCTTC. Translation gives CASSREARSAYNEQFF.

This sequence joins TRBV28 and TRBJ2-1; possibly TRBD1 for D (6 bases). This CDR3 is 15 amino acids long. The V end was cut by 3 bases, the J end by 7 bases, with 16 bases between. Germline CDR1 and CDR2: MDHEN and SYDVKM. The CDR3 spells CASSFVRGEWNEQFF. CDR3 nucleotides: TGTGCCAGCAGTTTTGTCAGGGGAGAATGGAATGAGCAGTTCTTC.

In its sample, this clone was seen once. The chain joins TRBV6-5 to TRBJ2-1, with D perhaps matching TRBD1 or TRBD2 (6 bases each). The V end lost 2 bases, the J end lost 8 bases, and 19 bases lay between the germline ends. The CDR3 is 16 amino acids. In germline, CDR1 is MNHEY, CDR2 SVGAGI. CDR3: CASSYMRSGASDEQFF. The CDR3 nucleotides are TGTGCCAGCAGTTACATGCGGTCAGGGGCTAGCGATGAGCAGTTCTTC.

The chain employs TRBV25-1 and TRBJ1-2; D perhaps matches TRBD1 (5 bases). From germline, CDR1 is MGHDK and CDR2 SYGVNS. This CDR3 has 15 residues. The ends were cut back, 4 bases at V and 6 bases at J, with 18 bases in the middle. The CDR3 region has the DNA TGTGCCAGCAGTGTCCAGACGGGGGGTGTGGATGGCTACACCTTC. Encoded protein: CASSVQTGGVDGYTF.

V usage is TRBV5-4 and J usage is TRBJ1-4, with TRBD1 as a possible D gene (6 bases). CDR3 length: 16 residues. V was pared by 3 bases and J by 5 bases, with 17 bases between. The V gene's germline CDR1 is SGHNT and CDR2 YYREEE (reference sequence). In nucleotides, the CDR3 is TGTGCCAGCAGCTACAGAACAGGGAGGGCGAATGAAAAACTGTTTTTT. Amino acids: CASSYRTGRANEKLFF.

The chain links TRBV27 to TRBJ1-1, with D uncertain. The CDR3 has 14 amino acids. V was clipped by 0 bases and J by 6 bases, with 11 bases between them. Germline values: CDR1 MNHEY, CDR2 SMNVEV (reference sequence). The CDR3 region has the DNA TGTGCCAGCAGTTTATCTAACCCCGCGGCTGAAGCTTTCTTT. Residues: CASSLSNPAAEAFF.

This chain links TRBV5-4 with TRBJ2-2, with 7 positions matching TRBD1. This CDR3 is 16 amino acids long. Trimming took 4 bases from V and 4 from J; bases not matched to a gene: 10. Germline V lookup: CDR1 SGHNT, CDR2 YYREEE (reference sequence). The CDR3 spells CASSPKGKGATGELFF. The CDR3 DNA follows: TGTGCCAGCAGCCCGAAGGGCAAGGGGGCCACCGGGGAGCTGTTTTTT. Drawing the rest from reference TRBV5-4 and TRBJ2-2, the complete variable domain is ETGVTQSPTHLIKTRGQQVTLRCSSQSGHNTVSWYQQALGQGPQFIFQYYREEENGRGNFPPRFSGLQFPNYSSELNVNALELDDSALYLCASSPKGKGATGELFFGEGSRLTVL.